The next 30 T cell receptor beta chains were all read from a single sample in a study of blood T cells in healthy people across ages. A second PCR, run for roughly 7 to 12 cycles, used a sample-barcoded 5' primer plus a J-beta primer mix. TCRdb independently ran MiXCR on the 5' RACE reads; one entry per CDR3 protein. The repertoire holds roughly 1,700,000 distinct CDR3 sequences, with over 25% as singletons. Sequencing used blood. Source of these receptors: a woman in her thirties in good health.

With regard to this clonotype: One end of the junction does not line up with germline, which may come from a read error. The V call is TRBV5-5, the J call TRBJ2-1; D not resolved. The CDR3 is 10 residues long. Germline-derived CDR1 and CDR2 are SGHKS and YYEKEE (reference sequence). The CDR3 nucleotides are TGTGTCAGCACAAAGAATGAGCAGTTCTTC. Protein product: CVSTKNEQFF.

V is TRBV11-3 and J is TRBJ1-1; TRBD1 matches at 7 bases. Per the germline V gene, CDR1 is SGHNT and CDR2 is YENEEA. The CDR3 length is 15 residues. Germline trimming cut 5 bases from V and 1 base from J; bases unmatched to any gene: 7. As DNA, the CDR3 is TGTGCCAGCAGCGACCGACAGGGAGGGAACACTGAAGCTTTCTTT. This encodes CASSDRQGGNTEAFF.

DNA for the CDR3: TGCGCCAGCAGCTTGGATGGACCTAAGACCGGGGAGCTGTTTTTT. Protein: CASSLDGPKTGELFF. The chain employs TRBV5-1 and TRBJ2-2; D is unresolved. Trimming stripped 0 bases from V and 5 bases from J, with 11 bases between. CDR1 and CDR2 from the germline V gene are SGHRS and YFSETQ. The CDR3 runs 15 residues.

This clonotype was found a few times. The rearrangement links TRBV20-1 to TRBJ2-7, with TRBD2 identical over 8 bases. CDR1 is DFQATT and CDR2 is SNEGSKA in the germline V gene (reference sequence). V trimming: 4 bases; J trimming: 1 base; junction bases outside the gene matches: 6. This CDR3 comprises 14 residues. CDR3 in DNA: TGCAGTGCTACGCGGGAGGCATGGTCCTACGAGCAGTACTTC. It encodes CSATREAWSYEQYF.

This clonotype was counted only a few times. V is TRBV30 and J is TRBJ2-4; 10 nucleotides line up with TRBD2. The DNA end is a closer match to TRBJ2-7, so the J assignment may be wrong. Germline assignment: CDR1 GTSNPN and CDR2 SVGIG (reference sequence). The CDR3 consists of 14 residues. CDR3 amino acids: CAWSVGTSVHEQYF. CDR3 sequence (DNA): TGTGCCTGGAGTGTAGGGACTAGCGTCCACGAGCAGTACTTC.

This clonotype turned up a few times. The V call is TRBV11-2, the J call TRBJ2-2; 8 bases match TRBD1. The CDR3 totals 16 residues. Germline V lookup: CDR1 SGHAT, CDR2 FQNNGV. The V segment lost 6 bases and the J segment 5 bases; nucleotides outside the gene matches: 11. CDR3: CASRKDTGGLTGELFF. In DNA form, the CDR3 reads TGTGCCAGCAGAAAAGACACAGGGGGATTAACCGGGGAGCTGTTTTTT.

With respect to this clonotype: A read error is likely, as this CDR3 ends without the conserved phenylalanine or tryptophan. The genes are TRBV29-1 and TRBJ2-7; 8 bases map to TRBD1. J lost 1 base, V lost 4 bases, and 6 bases had no gene match. The V gene's germline CDR1 is SQVTM and CDR2 ANQGSEA. The CDR3 covers 14 residues. The CDR3 reads CSVAGTGRSYEQYS. CDR3 DNA sequence: TGCAGCGTTGCCGGGACAGGACGGTCCTACGAGCAGTACTCC.

The V gene is TRBV7-2, the J gene TRBJ1-5; unclear D gene. The CDR3 runs 14 residues. Deletions cut 5 bases from V and 4 bases from J, with 12 bases between. Per germline, CDR1 SGHTA and CDR2 FQGNSA. The CDR3: CASSNPGRNQPQHF. The DNA of the CDR3 is TGTGCCAGCAGCAATCCGGGCCGAAATCAGCCCCAGCATTTT.

The V and J genes are TRBV12-3 or TRBV12-4 and TRBJ2-1; 12 bases fit TRBD2. Unmatched junction bases numbered 7, after V lost 3 bases and J lost 7 bases. The CDR3 covers 16 residues. DNA of the CDR3: TGTGCCAGCAGTTTCCTGACTAGCGGGAGCCAAAATGAGCAGTTCTTC. Encoded protein: CASSFLTSGSQNEQFF.

The genes are TRBV29-1 and TRBJ2-1; the D gene is possibly TRBD1 (6 bases). Per the germline V gene, CDR1 is SQVTM and CDR2 is ANQGSEA. Trimming took off 5 bases at V and 9 bases at J, with 17 bases between the two ends. The CDR3 is 13 residues long. The CDR3 region is CSVTPTGCGEQFF. CDR3 bases: TGCAGCGTTACCCCGACAGGTTGCGGTGAGCAGTTCTTC.

This clonotype has more than one count but fewer than ten. CDR3 coding DNA: TGTGCCAGCAGCCAAGTAGCCAAAAACATTCAGTACTTC. This gives the protein CASSQVAKNIQYF. The genes are TRBV7-9 and TRBJ2-4; no firm D call. Trimming stripped 5 bases from V and 0 bases from J, with 5 bases between. Germline V gives CDR1 SEHNR, CDR2 FQNEAQ (reference sequence). The CDR3 length is 13 residues.

This clonotype was counted at least ten times. The chain joins TRBV18 to TRBJ2-5; TRBD2 aligns across 8 bases. Germline CDR1 is KGHSH and CDR2 is LQKENI. V lost 6 bases and J lost 5; bases outside the gene matches: 14. The CDR3 has 16 amino acids. Here the CDR3 reads CASSPRPGGQGETQYF. CDR3 in DNA: TGTGCCAGCTCGCCCCGTCCGGGGGGGCAGGGGGAGACCCAGTACTTC.

This clonotype was detected many times. The chain combines TRBV9 with TRBJ2-7; 7 bases map to TRBD2. CDR1 is SGDLS, CDR2 YYNGEE, per germline. CDR3 length equals 15 residues. V shed 4 bases, J shed 3 bases, and the junction held 10 bases outside the gene matches. Here the CDR3 reads CASSLGGSPYYEQYF. In DNA, the CDR3 is TGTGCCAGCAGCTTAGGCGGGAGTCCCTACTACGAGCAGTACTTC.

This clonotype was detected ten times or more. The genes are TRBV20-1 and TRBJ1-2, with D perhaps matching TRBD1 (5 bases). Trimming shortened V by 4 bases and J by 2 bases, and 14 bases separated the two germline ends. This CDR3 comprises 14 residues. Germline CDR1 is DFQATT and CDR2 is SNEGSKA (reference sequence). Written as DNA, the CDR3 is TGCAGTGCTACCCATACACAGGAGAACTATGGCTACACCTTC. Residues: CSATHTQENYGYTF.

The J gene is TRBJ2-1, the V gene TRBV20-1; 13 bases match TRBD2. Germline V CDR1 and CDR2: DFQATT, SNEGSKA (reference sequence). V lost 6 bases and J lost 5; bases outside the gene matches: 4. There are 14 residues in the CDR3. CDR3 loop: CSAPGLAGDNEQFF. The CDR3 DNA reads TGCAGTGCGCCCGGACTAGCGGGGGACAATGAGCAGTTCTTC.

This sequence joins TRBV28 and TRBJ1-5; 7 nucleotides match TRBD1. J gave up 7 bases and V 6 bases, and 9 bases lay outside the gene matches. The V gene's germline CDR1 is MDHEN and CDR2 SYDVKM. The CDR3 consists of 14 residues. In nucleotides, the CDR3 is TGTGCCAGCAGGTTGGGACAGTCAAGACAGCCCCAGCATTTT. Amino acid sequence: CASRLGQSRQPQHF.

In its sample, this clonotype was seen a few times. This chain links TRBV5-6 with TRBJ1-4; the D is unclear. V was pared by 1 base and J by 7 bases, with 8 bases between. Looked up from germline, CDR1 is SGHDT and CDR2 is YYEEEE. The CDR3 spans 13 residues. CDR3 loop: CASSLKGFEKLFF. CDR3 nucleotides: TGTGCCAGCAGCTTGAAAGGGTTTGAAAAACTGTTTTTT.

This clonotype was seen a few times. This chain uses TRBV12-3 or TRBV12-4 with TRBJ1-1; 7 bases align to TRBD1. V gave up 4 bases and J gave up 5 bases; unmatched junction bases: 7. The CDR3 has 14 amino acids. CDR3 residues: CASSYAGQTTEAFF. In DNA form, the CDR3 reads TGTGCCAGCAGTTACGCGGGACAGACGACTGAAGCTTTCTTT.

This sequence joins TRBV5-1 and TRBJ1-1; a possible D gene is TRBD1 (5 bases). Trimming cost V 4 bases and J 4 bases, with 14 bases left between them. CDR1 SGHRS and CDR2 YFSETQ come from the germline V gene. The CDR3 consists of 14 residues. The CDR3 DNA is TGCGCCAGCAGCCCAGGACACCGATCCACTGAAGCTTTCTTT. Its protein is CASSPGHRSTEAFF.

A note on this clonotype: A much larger clone lies one base from this, so it may be a read error. The chain combines TRBV15 with TRBJ2-7; 8 positions match TRBD2. J was trimmed by 3 bases and V by 0 bases; bases with no gene match: 7. The CDR3 covers 16 residues. Per germline, CDR1 LNHNV and CDR2 YYDKDF (reference sequence). CDR3 loop: CATSRDLSGGRYEQYF. In nucleotides, the CDR3 is TGTGCCACCAGCAGAGATCTGAGCGGGGGACGCTACGAGCAGTACTTC.

V gene TRBV20-1 combines with J gene TRBJ1-5; a possible D gene is TRBD1 (6 bases). V lost 5 bases to trimming and J lost 0 bases, with 14 bases between them. CDR1 DFQATT and CDR2 SNEGSKA come from the germline V gene (reference sequence). The CDR3 has 15 amino acids. CDR3 region: CSAGVSGASNQPQHF. DNA of the CDR3: TGCAGTGCTGGAGTTTCAGGGGCTAGCAATCAGCCCCAGCATTTT.

In this sample, this clonotype turned up many times. This chain uses TRBV30 with TRBJ2-7; 15 bases match TRBD2. The CDR3 spans 15 residues. Germline loops: CDR1 GTSNPN, CDR2 SVGIG (reference sequence). Trimming cost V 4 bases and J 4 bases; bases outside gene matches: 5. CDR3 region: CAWNRTSGGAYEQYF. The DNA for the CDR3 is TGTGCCTGGAATAGGACTAGCGGGGGGGCTTACGAGCAGTACTTC.

A note on this clonotype: Sequence at one end of the junction differs from germline and may be a read error. The chain links TRBV20-1 to TRBJ2-3; the D gene is possibly TRBD1 (5 bases). This CDR3 has 12 residues. CDR1 is DFQATT, CDR2 SNEGSKA, per germline (reference sequence). The CDR3 loop is CSARRQTDMQYF. As DNA, the CDR3 is TGCAGTGCTAGAAGGCAGACAGATATGCAGTATTTT.

This clonotype was counted ten times or more. This chain uses TRBV12-3 or TRBV12-4 with TRBJ2-3, with no clear D. V dropped 3 bases and J dropped 4 bases, with 11 bases sitting between them. This CDR3 comprises 14 residues. CDR3 loop: CASSFASFPDTQYF. For the CDR3, the DNA is TGTGCCAGCAGTTTTGCCTCCTTCCCAGATACGCAGTATTTT.

This clonotype came up a few times. The genes are TRBV4-3 and TRBJ2-3, with D unclear. This CDR3 region has 18 residues. Trimming took 1 base from V and 2 from J, leaving 19 bases between them. Germline values: CDR1 LGHNA, CDR2 YSLEER. The CDR3 nucleotides are TGCGCCAGCAGCCAAGTCAAGGGTGGGTGGGCGAACACAGATACGCAGTATTTT. It is translated as CASSQVKGGWANTDTQYF.

The chain links TRBV6-2 or TRBV6-3 to TRBJ1-1; D unresolved. Germline-derived CDR1 and CDR2 are MNHEY and SVGEGT. Trimming pared 6 bases from V and 1 base from J, leaving 9 bases between. The CDR3 totals 13 residues. The CDR3 sequence: CASRATANTEAFF. DNA for the CDR3: TGTGCCAGCAGAGCTACAGCGAACACTGAAGCTTTCTTT.

The chain links TRBV6-6 to TRBJ2-1, with 15 bases identical to TRBD2. Germline V gene sequence: CDR1 MNHNY, CDR2 SVGAGI (reference sequence). CDR3 size: 15 residues. V dropped 5 bases and J dropped 9; count of bases not matched to a gene: 5. This CDR3 is CASSLGLAGGPEQFF. As DNA, the CDR3 is TGTGCCAGCAGTCTCGGACTAGCGGGAGGGCCTGAGCAGTTCTTC.

The rearrangement joins TRBV5-1 to TRBJ2-3; tentative D call: TRBD2 (5 bases). Trimming cost V 7 bases and J 2 bases, with 17 bases left between them. Germline V gene sequence: CDR1 SGHRS, CDR2 YFSETQ. The CDR3 covers 15 residues. DNA for the CDR3: TGCGCCAGCTCCCAATGGGTCGACTACACAGATACGCAGTATTTT. Translated, it gives CASSQWVDYTDTQYF.

Notes on this clonotype: This clone may be a read error of a much larger clone one base away. The gene calls are TRBV20-1 and TRBJ2-4; 7 nucleotides line up with TRBD2. V lost 2 bases and J lost 13; bases outside the gene matches: 17. Germline CDR1 reads DFQATT; CDR2 reads SNEGSKA (reference sequence). CDR3 length: 15 residues. CDR3 DNA: TGCAGTGCTAGATCAGCGGGGATCTCCTACAATGAGCAGTACTTC. This sequence encodes CSARSAGISYNEQYF.

Remarks on this clonotype: Since a much larger clone is just one base distant, this may be a read error. The chain couples TRBV20-1 to TRBJ2-5, with 8 bases that match TRBD2. The CDR3 is 13 residues long. Per germline, CDR1 DFQATT and CDR2 SNEGSKA (reference sequence). The CDR3 spells CGARSGGRETQYF. The DNA of the CDR3 is TGCGGTGCTAGGAGCGGGGGAAGAGAGACCCAGTACTTC.